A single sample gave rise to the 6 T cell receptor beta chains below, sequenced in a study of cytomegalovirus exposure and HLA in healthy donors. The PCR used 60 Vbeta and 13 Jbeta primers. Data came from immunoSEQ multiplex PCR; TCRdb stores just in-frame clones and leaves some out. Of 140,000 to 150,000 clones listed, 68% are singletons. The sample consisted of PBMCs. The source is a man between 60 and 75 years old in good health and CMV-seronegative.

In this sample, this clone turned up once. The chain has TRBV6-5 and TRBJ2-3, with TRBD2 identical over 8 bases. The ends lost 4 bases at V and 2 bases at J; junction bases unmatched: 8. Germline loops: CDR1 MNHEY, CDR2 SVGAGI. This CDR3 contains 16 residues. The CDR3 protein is CASSLPIAGNTDTQYF. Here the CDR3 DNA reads TGTGCCAGCAGTTTACCGATAGCGGGGAACACAGATACGCAGTATTTT.

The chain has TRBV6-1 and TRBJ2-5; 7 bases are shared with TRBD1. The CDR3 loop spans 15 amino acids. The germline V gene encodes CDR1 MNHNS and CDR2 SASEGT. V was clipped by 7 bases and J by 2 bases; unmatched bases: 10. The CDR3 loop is CASIKDRSIQETQYF. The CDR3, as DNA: TGTGCCAGCATTAAGGACAGGAGTATACAAGAGACCCAGTACTTC.

Here the CDR3 DNA reads TGTGCCTGGAGTGTACGGCAGGGGTATAATTCACCCCTCCACTTT. It encodes CAWSVRQGYNSPLHF. The gene calls are TRBV30 and TRBJ1-6; D is perhaps TRBD1 (6 bases). The CDR3 runs to 15 residues. The germline V and J ends were trimmed by 0 bases and 4 bases, with 10 bases remaining between them. Per the germline V gene, CDR1 is GTSNPN and CDR2 is SVGIG (reference sequence).

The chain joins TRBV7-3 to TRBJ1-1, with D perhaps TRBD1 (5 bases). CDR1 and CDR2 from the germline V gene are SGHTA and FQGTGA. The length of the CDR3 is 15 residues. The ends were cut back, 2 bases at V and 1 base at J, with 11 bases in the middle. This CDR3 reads CASSLGPGQNTEAFF. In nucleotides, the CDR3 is TGTGCCAGCAGCTTAGGGCCAGGGCAGAACACTGAAGCTTTCTTT.

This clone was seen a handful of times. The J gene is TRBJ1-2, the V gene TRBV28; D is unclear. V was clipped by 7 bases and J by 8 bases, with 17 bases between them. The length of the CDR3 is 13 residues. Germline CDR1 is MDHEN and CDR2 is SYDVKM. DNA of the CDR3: TGTGCCAGCATGCCGCCGTCCGGAGGGGGCTACACCTTC. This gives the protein CASMPPSGGGYTF.

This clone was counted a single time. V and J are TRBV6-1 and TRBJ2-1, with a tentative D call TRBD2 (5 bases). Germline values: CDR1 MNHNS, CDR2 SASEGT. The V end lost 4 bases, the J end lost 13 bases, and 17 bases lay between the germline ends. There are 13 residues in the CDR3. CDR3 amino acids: CASSAGGATGQFF. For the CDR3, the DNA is TGTGCCAGCAGTGCGGGCGGAGCGACGGGACAGTTCTTC.